A single sample gave rise to the 26 T cell receptor beta chains below, sequenced in a study of beta chain features in type 1 diabetes. cDNA synthesis used the whole RNA isolate, giving expressed TCRB sequences. The protocol was immunoSEQ multiplex PCR, while the TCRdb copy is restricted to in-frame clones and leaves out a portion. The repertoire holds 400,000 to 550,000 clones, with over 10% as singletons. Sequenced sample: naive CD4+ T cells from blood. These receptors were taken from a woman between 18 and 30 years old in good health.

The rearrangement links TRBV5-6 to TRBJ1-2, with D possibly matching TRBD1 (6 bases). Trimming stripped 2 bases from V and 8 bases from J, with 13 bases between. The germline V gene encodes CDR1 SGHDT and CDR2 YYEEEE. CDR3 length: 13 residues. The CDR3 DNA follows: TGTGCCAGCAGCTTCAACAGGGCGGGCGGCTACACCTTC. The encoded protein is CASSFNRAGGYTF.

This clone has a handful of counts. J is TRBJ2-7 and V is TRBV21-1; the tabulated D call, TRBD1, remains unverified against the DNA. TRBV21-1 has pseudogene status. The CDR3 has 14 residues. The chain's CDR3 is CASSSPGTGDEQYF. The DNA of the CDR3 is TGTGCCAGCAGCAGTCCCGGGACAGGGGACGAGCAGTACTTC.

The chain recombines TRBV23-1 with TRBJ1-5; 8 bases are shared with TRBD1. TRBV23-1 is an ORF for which the function is uncertain. The length of the CDR3 is 16 residues. The V segment lost 2 bases and the J segment 6 bases; nucleotides outside the gene matches: 9. The CDR3 sequence is CASSQEAGGAGQPQHF. CDR3 coding DNA: TGCGCCAGCAGTCAAGAGGCAGGGGGCGCGGGTCAGCCCCAGCATTTT.

This rearrangement joins TRBV7-2 to TRBJ2-7; D is possibly TRBD2 (5 bases). Trimming cost V 7 bases and J 5 bases, with 18 bases left between them. The germline V gene encodes CDR1 SGHTA and CDR2 FQGNSA. This CDR3 spans 14 amino acids. Here the CDR3 DNA reads TGTGCCAGCACCCAGCCAACGGGGTTCCACGAGCAGTACTTC. Translating it yields CASTQPTGFHEQYF.

Here the CDR3 DNA reads TGTGCCAGCTCCAGGGGACAGGCGGACTCTGGAAACACCATATATTTT. This encodes CASSRGQADSGNTIYF. This chain links TRBV18 with TRBJ1-3; 8 bases map to TRBD1. The CDR3 loop spans 16 amino acids. The J segment lost 0 bases and the V segment lost 6 bases, leaving 7 bases of the junction unmatched. CDR1 and CDR2 (germline): KGHSH, LQKENI.

V usage is TRBV1 and J usage is TRBJ1-5; TRBD1 is the table's D call and was not checked against the DNA. TRBV1 is marked as a pseudogene. This CDR3 comprises 13 residues. This chain's CDR3 is CTTNRQGNQPQHF. Written as DNA, the CDR3 is TGCACCACCAACCGACAGGGCAATCAGCCCCAGCATTTT.

This clone was found a few times. J is TRBJ2-6 and V is TRBV7-8; no clear D gene. The CDR3 contains 17 residues. V lost 0 bases and J 4 bases, leaving 13 bases between the germline ends. Germline values: CDR1 SGHVS, CDR2 FQNEAQ. The CDR3, as DNA: TGTGCCAGCAGCTTAGCGCTTCGGCAGGAAGGGGCCAACGTCCTGACTTTC. It codes for CASSLALRQEGANVLTF.

This clone has a handful of counts. The gene calls are TRBV2 and TRBJ2-5, with unresolved D. The CDR3 is made up of 15 amino acids. V lost 7 bases to trimming and J lost 5 bases, with 20 bases between them. CDR1 SNHLY and CDR2 FYNNEI come from the germline V gene. The CDR3 sequence is CASKGNLLRRETQYF. The CDR3 nucleotides read TGTGCCAGCAAGGGCAATCTACTGAGGCGGGAGACCCAGTACTTC.

The chain couples TRBV28 to TRBJ2-5, with D tentatively TRBD1 (5 bases). Trimming removed 1 base at V and 6 bases at J, with 9 bases between. This CDR3 is built from 13 residues. Germline CDR1 is MDHEN and CDR2 is SYDVKM. The CDR3 spells CASSLSRAQTQYF. The DNA for the CDR3 is TGTGCCAGCAGTTTATCCAGGGCGCAGACCCAGTACTTC.

The chain carries TRBV7-2 and TRBJ2-3; D not resolved. The CDR3 is 14 amino acids. Germline lookup yields CDR1 SGHTA and CDR2 FQGNSA. Deletions cut 1 base from V and 0 bases from J, with 5 bases between. The CDR3 DNA follows: TGTGCCAGCAGCTTAGTGCAGAGCACAGATACGCAGTATTTT. Translating it yields CASSLVQSTDTQYF.

The rearrangement links TRBV18 to TRBJ2-7; D assignment may be TRBD1 or TRBD2 (5 bases each). The V end lost 6 bases, the J end lost 3 bases, and 21 bases lay between the germline ends. Germline CDR1 KGHSH, CDR2 LQKENI. The CDR3 is 16 amino acids. The CDR3 is CASSRGLGTINYEQYF. The CDR3, as DNA: TGTGCCAGCTCTCGAGGGCTGGGGACCATTAACTACGAGCAGTACTTC.

V and J are TRBV2 and TRBJ2-3, with 10 bases that match TRBD2. This CDR3 contains 17 residues. Unmatched junction bases numbered 5, after V lost 2 bases and J lost 0 bases. Germline V lookup: CDR1 SNHLY, CDR2 FYNNEI. The CDR3 sequence: CASSERETSGSTDTQYF. DNA of the CDR3: TGTGCCAGCAGTGAAAGGGAGACTAGCGGGAGCACAGATACGCAGTATTTT.

The V call is TRBV2, the J call TRBJ1-2; no definite D call. The CDR3 loop spans 13 amino acids. The germline V gene has CDR1 SNHLY and CDR2 FYNNEI. Trimming took off 5 bases at V and 3 bases at J, with 10 bases between the two ends. Here the CDR3 reads CASSSGQDYGYTF. The CDR3 DNA reads TGTGCCAGCAGTTCGGGCCAAGACTATGGCTACACCTTC.

This clone was counted a few times. CDR3 in DNA: TGTGCCAGCTCACTCGACAGGAACCAAGAGACCCAGTACTTC. It specifies CASSLDRNQETQYF. The chain couples TRBV18 to TRBJ2-5; possible D gene TRBD1, 6 bases. CDR1 and CDR2 (germline): KGHSH, LQKENI. The length of the CDR3 is 14 residues. V was cut by 4 bases and J by 0 bases, with 9 bases left in between.

This chain uses TRBV30 with TRBJ1-1, with D possibly being TRBD1 (5 bases). Deletions cut 2 bases from V and 7 bases from J, with 14 bases between. Germline lookup yields CDR1 GTSNPN and CDR2 SVGIG (reference sequence). CDR3 size: 13 residues. CDR3 amino acids: CAWSRFADSEAFF. The DNA of the CDR3 is TGTGCCTGGAGTAGGTTTGCAGACAGTGAAGCTTTCTTT.

This clone was observed a few times. The V and J genes are TRBV11-1 and TRBJ2-1; no reliable D call. The V gene lost 4 bases and the J gene lost 7 bases, with 8 bases spanning the gap. This CDR3 comprises 12 residues. Germline V gives CDR1 SGHAT, CDR2 FQDESV (reference sequence). CDR3 amino acids: CASSSLRNEQFF. The CDR3 DNA reads TGTGCCAGCAGCTCACTTCGGAATGAGCAGTTCTTC.

The rearrangement uses TRBV4-3 and TRBJ2-3; perhaps TRBD2 as D (5 bases). Per germline, CDR1 LGHNA and CDR2 YSLEER. The CDR3 is 15 residues long. V lost 1 base and J 6 bases, leaving 14 bases between the germline ends. Here the CDR3 DNA reads TGCGCCAGCAGCCAAGCTTTGGCTAGCAGGGATACGCAGTATTTT. This codes for CASSQALASRDTQYF.

The CDR3 protein is CASSDDRGPDTQYF. The CDR3 bases are TGTGCCAGCAGCGACGACAGGGGCCCAGATACGCAGTATTTT. The chain combines TRBV9 with TRBJ2-3; 8 nucleotides align to TRBD1. With 3 bases clipped from V and 4 bases from J, the junction kept 4 bases outside the gene matches. Germline-derived CDR1 and CDR2 are SGDLS and YYNGEE. This CDR3 spans 14 amino acids.

Note on this clone: The same CDR3 arises from other DNA sequences in this sample as well. CDR3 DNA sequence: TGTGCCAGCAGCCAACGCCAGGCGGGTCACTATGGCTACACCTTC. Encoded protein: CASSQRQAGHYGYTF. V is TRBV4-2 and J is TRBJ1-2, with unresolved D. The V gene's germline CDR1 is LGHNA and CDR2 YNFKEQ. The CDR3 has 15 residues. Trimming took 2 bases from V and 3 from J, leaving 13 bases between them.

This clone has more than one count but fewer than ten. This chain links TRBV4-3 with TRBJ2-1; 9 bases are shared with TRBD2. Per the germline V gene, CDR1 is LGHNA and CDR2 is YSLEER. Trimming removed 1 base from V and 3 bases from J; junction bases left unmatched: 4. This CDR3 contains 16 residues. The DNA of the CDR3 is TGCGCCAGCAGCCAAGCCGGGACTAGCTTCTACAATGAGCAGTTCTTC. It yields the protein CASSQAGTSFYNEQFF.

V usage is TRBV4-3 and J usage is TRBJ2-3; TRBD2 is a possible D gene (6 bases). Trimming cost V 0 bases and J 1 base, with 11 bases left between them. The CDR3 is 16 amino acids. Germline assignment: CDR1 LGHNA and CDR2 YSLEER. Here the CDR3 reads CASSQDSPGGTDTQYF. As DNA, the CDR3 is TGCGCCAGCAGCCAAGATAGTCCGGGAGGCACAGATACGCAGTATTTT.

This clone was counted between two and nine times. This rearrangement joins TRBV9 to TRBJ2-1, with 14 bases that match TRBD2. Trimming at V came to 0 bases and at J to 8 bases, leaving 1 base not matched to a gene. From germline, CDR1 is SGDLS and CDR2 YYNGEE. This CDR3 contains 15 residues. Here the CDR3 reads CASSVGLAGGYEQFF. In DNA form, the CDR3 reads TGTGCCAGCAGCGTAGGACTAGCGGGAGGGTATGAGCAGTTCTTC.

Worth noting for this clone: Other DNA sequences in the same sample also yield this CDR3. The V gene is TRBV9, the J gene TRBJ2-5; D possibly corresponds to TRBD1 (7 bases). Trimming removed 7 bases from V and 1 base from J, with 11 bases in between. Germline CDR1 SGDLS, CDR2 YYNGEE. The CDR3 sequence is 13 residues long. The CDR3: CASSGGGQETQYF. The CDR3 DNA reads TGTGCCAGCTCAGGGGGAGGCCAAGAGACCCAGTACTTC. Looking up the rest from reference TRBV9 and TRBJ2-5 gives the full variable domain: DSGVTQTPKHLITATGQRVTLRCSPRSGDLSVYWYQQSLDQGLQFLIQYYNGEERAKGNILERFSAQQFPDLHSELNLSSLELGDSALYFCASSGGGQETQYFGPGTRLLVL.

This clone has more than one count but fewer than ten. The chain uses TRBV9 and TRBJ2-1, with TRBD2 identical over 9 bases. Germline V gene lookup returns CDR1 SGDLS and CDR2 YYNGEE. J gave up 7 bases and V 0 bases, and 8 bases lay outside the gene matches. This CDR3 comprises 16 residues. The CDR3: CASSVGGGAFGNEQFF. As DNA, the CDR3 is TGTGCCAGCAGCGTAGGCGGGGGGGCTTTTGGAAATGAGCAGTTCTTC.

This chain joins TRBV25-1 and TRBJ2-3; TRBD2 is a possible D gene (7 bases). The CDR3 runs 17 residues. V shed 1 base and J shed 2 bases, with 16 bases lying between them. Germline V gene sequence: CDR1 MGHDK, CDR2 SYGVNS. DNA of the CDR3: TGTGCCAGCAGTGAATTGGGCGGGGCGGGGGCCACAGATACGCAGTATTTT. Encoded protein: CASSELGGAGATDTQYF.

This clone was counted only a few times. The rearrangement links TRBV7-6 to TRBJ2-7; 8 bases line up with TRBD1. The CDR3 covers 14 residues. CDR1 and CDR2 (germline): SGHVS, FNYEAQ. J lost 2 bases, V lost 3 bases, and 3 bases had no gene match. The CDR3 here is CASSLGQETYEQYF. DNA of the CDR3: TGTGCCAGCAGCTTGGGACAGGAGACCTACGAGCAGTACTTC.